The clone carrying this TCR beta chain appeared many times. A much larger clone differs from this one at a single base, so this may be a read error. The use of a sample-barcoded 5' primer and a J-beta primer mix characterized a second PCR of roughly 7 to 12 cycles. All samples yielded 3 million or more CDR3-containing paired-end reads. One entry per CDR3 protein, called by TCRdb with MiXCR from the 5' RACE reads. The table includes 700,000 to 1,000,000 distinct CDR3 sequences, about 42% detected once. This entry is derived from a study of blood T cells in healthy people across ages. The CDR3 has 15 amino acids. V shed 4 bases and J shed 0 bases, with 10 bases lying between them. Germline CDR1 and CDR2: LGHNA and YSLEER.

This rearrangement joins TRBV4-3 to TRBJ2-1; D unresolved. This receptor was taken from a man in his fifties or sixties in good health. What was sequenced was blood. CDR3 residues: CASSLTWSSYNEQFF. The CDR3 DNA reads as TGCGCCAGCAGCCTTACTTGGAGCTCCTACAATGAGCAGTTCTTC.